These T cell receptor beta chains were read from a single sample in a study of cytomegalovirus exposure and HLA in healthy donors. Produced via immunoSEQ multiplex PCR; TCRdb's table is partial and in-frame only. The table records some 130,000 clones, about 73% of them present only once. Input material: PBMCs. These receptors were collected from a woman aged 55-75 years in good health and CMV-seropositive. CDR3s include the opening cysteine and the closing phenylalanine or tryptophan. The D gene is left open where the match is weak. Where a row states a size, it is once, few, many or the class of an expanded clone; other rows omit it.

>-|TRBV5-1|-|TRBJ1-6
TGCGCCAGCAGCTTGGATCAGGGTACTTCACCCCTCCACTTT
CASSLDQGTSPLHF
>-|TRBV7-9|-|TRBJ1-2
TGTGCCAGCAGCTTAGTGGACTACGGACGTGGCTACACCTTC
CASSLVDYGRGYTF
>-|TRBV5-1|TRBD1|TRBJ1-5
TGCGCCAGCAGCTGGGGACAGGGGGCAGATCAGCCCCAGCATTTT
CASSWGQGADQPQHF
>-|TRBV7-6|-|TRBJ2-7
TGTGCCAGCAGCTTAGCTCCAATCTACGAGCAGTACTTC
CASSLAPIYEQYF
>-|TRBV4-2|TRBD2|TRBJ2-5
TGTGCCAGCAGCCAAGAGTTAGCGGGACAAGAGACCCAGTACTTC
CASSQELAGQETQYF
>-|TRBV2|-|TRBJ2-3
TGTGCCAGCAGTGTGGGGGGTCGGGGGAACCCCGCGGATACGCAGTATTTT
CASSVGGRGNPADTQYF
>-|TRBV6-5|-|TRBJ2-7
TGTGCCAGCCGCCGAGAGGGTCGGCAGTACTTC
CASRREGRQYF
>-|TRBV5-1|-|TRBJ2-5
TGCGCCAGCAGCTTACAGGGTCCCCATTCGGAGACCCAGTACTTC
CASSLQGPHSETQYF
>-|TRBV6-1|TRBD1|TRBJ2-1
TGTGCCAGCATCCGGACAGGGGGCGGTGAGCAGTTCTTC
CASIRTGGGEQFF
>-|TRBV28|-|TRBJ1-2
TGTGCCAGCATCCAGGGTTCAAACTATGGCTACACCTTC
CASIQGSNYGYTF
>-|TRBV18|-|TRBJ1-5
TGTGCCAGCTCGGAAGCGGGGTCGGGCAATCAGCCCCAGCATTTT
CASSEAGSGNQPQHF
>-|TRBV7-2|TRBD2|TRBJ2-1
TGTGCCAGCAGCCCGACTAGCGGGAAGGGCAATGAGCAGTTCTTC
CASSPTSGKGNEQFF
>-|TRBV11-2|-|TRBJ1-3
TGTGCCAGCAGCTTCGAGGGAGGGTCTGGAAACACCATATATTTT
CASSFEGGSGNTIYF
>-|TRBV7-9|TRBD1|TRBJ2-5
TGTGCCAGCAGCTCGGGACAGGGTAAAGAGACCCAGTACTTC
CASSSGQGKETQYF
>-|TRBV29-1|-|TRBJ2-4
TGCAGCGGCCCGGGACATCGCAAAAACATTCAGTACTTC
CSGPGHRKNIQYF
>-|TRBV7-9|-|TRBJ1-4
TGTGCCAGCAGCTTAGGACAGCAGAATGAAAAACTGTTTTTT
CASSLGQQNEKLFF
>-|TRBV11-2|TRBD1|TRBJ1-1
TGTGCCAGCAGCGGCACAGGGGGCAACACTGAAGCTTTCTTT
CASSGTGGNTEAFF
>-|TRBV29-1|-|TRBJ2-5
TGCAGCGTTGGGGCAGTACCCCAAGAGACCCAGTACTTC
CSVGAVPQETQYF
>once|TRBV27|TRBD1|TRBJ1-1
TGTGCCAGCAGGACAGGGATTGAAGCTTTCTTT
CASRTGIEAFF
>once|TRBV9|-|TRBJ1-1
TGTGCCAGCAGCGTAGGGAGGGGCCGGACTGAAGCTTTCTTT
CASSVGRGRTEAFF
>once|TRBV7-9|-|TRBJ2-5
TGTGCCAGCAGCTCAACGGGGTCGGGGGAGACCCAGTACTTC
CASSSTGSGETQYF